Listed here are 22 T cell receptor beta chains from one sample, sequenced in a study of T cell responses to AZD1222 COVID-19 vaccine. Measured with immunoSEQ multiplex PCR; TCRdb has only the in-frame clones, and not every one. The table lists 100,000 to 150,000 clones, roughly 88% of them singletons, with 1% to 1.4% in the top ten. Source: peripheral blood, taken 28 days after the second AZD1222 dose. The receptors originated from an adult who received the AZD1222 COVID-19 vaccine.

J is TRBJ2-3 and V is TRBV7-9; D ambiguous. Germline assignment: CDR1 SEHNR and CDR2 FQNEAQ (reference sequence). This CDR3 contains 11 residues. Trimming stripped 5 bases from V and 3 bases from J, with 3 bases between. The CDR3 sequence: CASSITDTQYF. The CDR3 bases are TGTGCCAGCAGCATAACAGATACGCAGTATTTT.

J is TRBJ1-2 and V is TRBV9; D gene unclear. The CDR3 runs to 13 residues. V was pared by 5 bases and J by 3 bases, with 11 bases between. Germline V gene lookup returns CDR1 SGDLS and CDR2 YYNGEE. CDR3 nucleotide sequence: TGTGCCAGCAGTCAAGCCGGGGACTATGGCTACACCTTC. Translation: CASSQAGDYGYTF.

The V gene is TRBV10-3, the J gene TRBJ2-6, with D possibly being TRBD1 (6 bases). This CDR3 spans 14 amino acids. V lost 6 bases and J lost 2, with 8 bases in between. Germline V gives CDR1 ENHRY, CDR2 SYGVKD. This chain's CDR3 is CAIRGGAGANVLTF. CDR3 bases: TGTGCCATCAGAGGGGGAGCTGGGGCCAACGTCCTGACTTTC.

This chain connects TRBV7-6 to TRBJ1-3; TRBD1 matches 8 bases. The CDR3 loop spans 19 amino acids. V lost 0 bases to trimming and J lost 4 bases; unmatched junction nucleotides: 14. Looked up from germline, CDR1 is SGHVS and CDR2 is FNYEAQ. The CDR3 here is CASSLARTGYSSLGNTIYF. CDR3 sequence (DNA): TGTGCCAGCAGCTTAGCAAGGACAGGGTACTCCTCTCTAGGAAACACCATATATTTT. The full variable domain, its missing parts supplied by reference TRBV7-6 and TRBJ1-3, is GAGVSQSPRYKVTKRGQDVALRCDPISGHVSLYWYRQALGQGPEFLTYFNYEAQQDKSGLPNDRFSAERPEGSISTLTIQRTEQRDSAMYRCASSLARTGYSSLGNTIYFGEGSWLTVV.

CDR3 sequence (DNA): TGTGCCAGCAGCGTAGATGGGTCGGGGCTAAGAAACACCATATATTTT. Its protein product is CASSVDGSGLRNTIYF. The V gene is TRBV9, the J gene TRBJ1-3; tentatively, D is TRBD1 (5 bases). Germline V gives CDR1 SGDLS, CDR2 YYNGEE. This CDR3 has 16 amino acids. V lost 0 bases, J lost 5 bases, and 15 bases lay in between.

The rearrangement joins TRBV5-1 to TRBJ1-1; the D is unclear. The length of the CDR3 is 16 residues. The V gene lost 4 bases and the J gene lost 4 bases, with 20 bases spanning the gap. CDR1 and CDR2 from the germline V gene are SGHRS and YFSETQ. For the CDR3, the DNA is TGCGCCAGCAGCGTGTCACCTACTGCACACATCACTGAAGCTTTCTTT. Translation gives CASSVSPTAHITEAFF.

The chain carries TRBV5-1 and TRBJ2-7; 11 bases map to TRBD1. CDR1 is SGHRS, CDR2 YFSETQ, per germline. The length of the CDR3 is 14 residues. The V segment lost 3 bases and the J segment 2 bases; nucleotides outside the gene matches: 1. The CDR3 here is CASSSGQGAYEQYF. In nucleotides, the CDR3 is TGCGCCAGCAGCTCGGGACAGGGGGCCTACGAGCAGTACTTC.

The chain links TRBV24-1 to TRBJ2-1; perhaps TRBD1 as D (5 bases). V lost 1 base and J lost 0, with 9 bases in between. The CDR3 runs to 16 residues. Germline CDR1 is KGHDR and CDR2 is SFDVKD. In DNA form, the CDR3 reads TGTGCCACCAGTGATTTTCCAGGGTCCTCCTACAATGAGCAGTTCTTC. Residues: CATSDFPGSSYNEQFF.

The V and J genes are TRBV6-1 and TRBJ1-1; D remains ambiguous. Trimming stripped 3 bases from V and 3 bases from J, with 8 bases between. The length of the CDR3 is 13 residues. CDR1 MNHNS and CDR2 SASEGT come from the germline V gene. DNA of the CDR3: TGTGCCAGCAGTGAGGACCGTGACACTGAAGCTTTCTTT. Its protein is CASSEDRDTEAFF.

The chain has TRBV15 and TRBJ2-3; D gene ambiguous. The CDR3 extends over 13 amino acids. Trimming shortened V by 1 base and J by 2 bases, and 4 bases separated the two germline ends. Per the germline V gene, CDR1 is LNHNV and CDR2 is YYDKDF (reference sequence). The CDR3 nucleotides read TGTGCCACCAGCAGAGTAGTCACAGATACGCAGTATTTT. This gives the protein CATSRVVTDTQYF.

This clone was seen more than once but under ten times. The V and J genes are TRBV20-1 and TRBJ2-3, with 8 bases lining up with TRBD2. CDR3 size: 14 residues. Trimming took 3 bases from V and 6 from J; bases not matched to a gene: 8. Germline V gene lookup returns CDR1 DFQATT and CDR2 SNEGSKA (reference sequence). CDR3 coding DNA: TGCAGTGCTAGTACCGGGGGGGTTCTGGATACGCAGTATTTT. Translating it yields CSASTGGVLDTQYF.

V usage is TRBV15 and J usage is TRBJ2-1; 15 bases match TRBD2. The CDR3 has 20 amino acids. V lost 1 base, J lost 3 bases, and 10 bases stayed unmatched. CDR1 is LNHNV, CDR2 YYDKDF, per germline (reference sequence). The CDR3 nucleotides read TGTGCCACCAGCAGAGGGAGGCGGACTAGCGGGAGGGCCGGCTACAATGAGCAGTTCTTC. Encoded protein: CATSRGRRTSGRAGYNEQFF. The full variable domain, rest sourced from reference TRBV15 and TRBJ2-1, is DAMVIQNPRYQVTQFGKPVTLSCSQTLNHNVMYWYQQKSSQAPKLLFHYYDKDFNNEADTPDNFQSRRPNTSFCFLDIRSPGLGDTAMYLCATSRGRRTSGRAGYNEQFFGPGTRLTVL.

The table lists this clone with a count of one. This chain connects TRBV3-1 (or the pseudogene TRBV3-2) to TRBJ1-1; D call uncertain. The CDR3 runs to 14 residues. Deletions cut 1 base from V and 1 base from J, with 7 bases between. Germline V gives CDR1 LGHDT, CDR2 YNNKEL (reference sequence). CDR3 bases: TGTGCCAGCAGCCAAGGTTCGAGGAACACTGAAGCTTTCTTT. Its protein is CASSQGSRNTEAFF.

The rearrangement joins TRBV6-5 to TRBJ1-5; D is unresolved. The CDR3 extends over 13 amino acids. From germline, CDR1 is MNHEY and CDR2 SVGAGI. V dropped 11 bases and J dropped 5 bases, with 16 bases sitting between them. CDR3 bases: TGTGCCGCAGGACGGGTTTCTCATCAGCCCCAGCATTTT. This sequence encodes CAAGRVSHQPQHF.

The chain carries TRBV7-9 and TRBJ2-4; the match to TRBD1 covers 10 bases. Unmatched junction bases numbered 7, after V lost 3 bases and J lost 8 bases. The CDR3 extends over 15 amino acids. Germline V gene lookup returns CDR1 SEHNR and CDR2 FQNEAQ (reference sequence). The CDR3 nucleotides are TGTGCCAGCAGCTTTTTCGGGACAGGGGTTGACATTCAGTACTTC. Protein product: CASSFFGTGVDIQYF.

The gene calls are TRBV12-5 and TRBJ2-7, with D possibly being TRBD2 (6 bases). This CDR3 is built from 15 residues. The V end was cut by 4 bases, the J end by 3 bases, with 16 bases between. Germline V lookup: CDR1 LGHNT, CDR2 FRNRAP. The CDR3 spells CASGSGVSGYYEQYF. CDR3 nucleotide sequence: TGTGCTAGTGGTTCCGGGGTTAGCGGATACTACGAGCAGTACTTC.

V is TRBV19 and J is TRBJ1-2; 10 nucleotides line up with TRBD1. CDR3 size: 14 residues. Germline CDR1 LNHDA, CDR2 SQIVND (reference sequence). With V trimmed by 5 bases and J by 5 bases, 5 bases remained unmatched. The CDR3 sequence is CASSSGQGDYGYTF. CDR3 sequence (DNA): TGTGCCAGTAGTTCAGGACAGGGGGATTATGGCTACACCTTC.

As concerns this clone: Other DNA variants within this sample encode the same CDR3. The CDR3 DNA follows: TGTGCCAGCAGCGTACGGGGGAACACCGGGGAGCTGTTTTTT. Translated: CASSVRGNTGELFF. V gene TRBV9 combines with J gene TRBJ2-2, with D maybe TRBD2 (5 bases). The germline gives CDR1 SGDLS, CDR2 YYNGEE. Deletions cut 1 base from V and 1 base from J, with 5 bases between. The CDR3 consists of 14 residues.

The V call is TRBV27, the J call TRBJ2-2; 7 bases line up with TRBD2. The V gene's germline CDR1 is MNHEY and CDR2 SMNVEV (reference sequence). V lost 7 bases to trimming and J lost 3 bases; unmatched junction nucleotides: 2. The CDR3 loop spans 13 amino acids. In DNA form, the CDR3 reads TGTGCCAGCAACAGCGGGGACACCGGGGAGCTGTTTTTT. It codes for CASNSGDTGELFF.

The chain links TRBV6-5 to TRBJ1-2, with 7 bases fitting TRBD1. The CDR3 is 14 amino acids. In germline, CDR1 is MNHEY, CDR2 SVGAGI. After removal of 4 bases from V and 4 bases from J, the junction contained 6 bases not matched to a gene. The CDR3, as DNA: TGTGCCAGCAGTTCGGGACAGAGATTCTATGGCTACACCTTC. Translating gives CASSSGQRFYGYTF.

J is TRBJ2-3 and V is TRBV7-3; weak D call: TRBD2 (5 bases). Trimming pared 2 bases from V and 5 bases from J, leaving 11 bases between. The CDR3 runs 14 residues. Per germline, CDR1 SGHTA and CDR2 FQGTGA. Here the CDR3 DNA reads TGTGCCAGCAGCTTATTCGAGGGCGAAGATACGCAGTATTTT. This encodes CASSLFEGEDTQYF. The full variable domain, completed using reference TRBV7-3 and TRBJ2-3, is GAGVSQTPSNKVTEKGKYVELRCDPISGHTALYWYRQSLGQGPEFLIYFQGTGAADDSGLPNDRFFAVRPEGSVSTLKIQRTERGDSAVYLCASSLFEGEDTQYFGPGTRLTVL.

The chain is built from TRBV19 and TRBJ1-1, with D possibly TRBD1 on 5 matching bases. Trimming removed 5 bases at V and 0 bases at J, with 7 bases between. Per the germline V gene, CDR1 is LNHDA and CDR2 is SQIVND (reference sequence). The CDR3 runs to 13 residues. The CDR3 nucleotides are TGTGCCAGTAGTTCGGGACTGAACACTGAAGCTTTCTTT. Translation gives CASSSGLNTEAFF.